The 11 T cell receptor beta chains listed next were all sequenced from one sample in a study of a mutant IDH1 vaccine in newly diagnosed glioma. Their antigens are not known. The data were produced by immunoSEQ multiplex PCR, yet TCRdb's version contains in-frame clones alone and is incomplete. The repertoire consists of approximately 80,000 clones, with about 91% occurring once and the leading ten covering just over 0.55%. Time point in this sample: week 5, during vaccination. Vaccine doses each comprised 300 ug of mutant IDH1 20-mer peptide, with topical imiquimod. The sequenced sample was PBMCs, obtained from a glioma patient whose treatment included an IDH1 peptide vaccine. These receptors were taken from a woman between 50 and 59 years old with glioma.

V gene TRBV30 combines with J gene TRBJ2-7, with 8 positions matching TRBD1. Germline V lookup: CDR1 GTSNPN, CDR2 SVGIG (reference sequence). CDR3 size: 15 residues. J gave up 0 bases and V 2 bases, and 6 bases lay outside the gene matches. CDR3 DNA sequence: TGTGCCTGGAGTCCCGGGACAGGTTACTCCTACGAGCAGTACTTC. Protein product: CAWSPGTGYSYEQYF.

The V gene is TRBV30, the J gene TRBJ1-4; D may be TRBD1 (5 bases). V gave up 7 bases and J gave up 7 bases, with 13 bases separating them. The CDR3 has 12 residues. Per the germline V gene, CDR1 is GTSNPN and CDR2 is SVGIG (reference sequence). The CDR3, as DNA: TGTGCCTTAGAGGTGGGGCTTGAAAAACTGTTTTTT. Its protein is CALEVGLEKLFF.

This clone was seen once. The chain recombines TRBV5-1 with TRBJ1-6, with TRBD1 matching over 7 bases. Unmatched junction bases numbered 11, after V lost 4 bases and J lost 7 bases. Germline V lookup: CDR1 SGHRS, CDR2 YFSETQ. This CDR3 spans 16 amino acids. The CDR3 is CASSTGTGTDNSPLHF. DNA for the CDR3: TGCGCCAGCAGCACGGGCACCGGGACAGACAATTCACCCCTCCACTTT. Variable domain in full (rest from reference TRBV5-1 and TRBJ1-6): KAGVTQTPRYLIKTRGQQVTLSCSPISGHRSVSWYQQTPGQGLQFLFEYFSETQRNKGNFPGRFSGRQFSNSRSEMNVSTLELGDSALYLCASSTGTGTDNSPLHFGNGTRLTVT.

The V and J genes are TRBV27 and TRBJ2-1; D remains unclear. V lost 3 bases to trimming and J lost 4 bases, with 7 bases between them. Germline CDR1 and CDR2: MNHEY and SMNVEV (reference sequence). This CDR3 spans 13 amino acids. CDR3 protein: CASSFRTYNEQFF. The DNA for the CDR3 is TGTGCCAGCAGTTTTCGTACATACAATGAGCAGTTCTTC.

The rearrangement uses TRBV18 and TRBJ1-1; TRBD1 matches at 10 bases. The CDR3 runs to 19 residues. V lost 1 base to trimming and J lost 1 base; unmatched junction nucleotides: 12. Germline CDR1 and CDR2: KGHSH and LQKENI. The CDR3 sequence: CASSPLQTGGQFRNTEAFF. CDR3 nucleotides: TGTGCCAGCTCACCACTTCAGACAGGGGGCCAGTTCCGGAACACTGAAGCTTTCTTT.

The CDR3 sequence is CASSRSSDNEQFF. CDR3 bases: TGTGCCAGCAGCCGAAGCTCGGACAATGAGCAGTTCTTC. The rearrangement links TRBV6-1 to TRBJ2-1, with D unclear. The CDR3 consists of 13 residues. V dropped 6 bases and J dropped 5 bases, with 11 bases sitting between them. Germline-derived CDR1 and CDR2 are MNHNS and SASEGT.

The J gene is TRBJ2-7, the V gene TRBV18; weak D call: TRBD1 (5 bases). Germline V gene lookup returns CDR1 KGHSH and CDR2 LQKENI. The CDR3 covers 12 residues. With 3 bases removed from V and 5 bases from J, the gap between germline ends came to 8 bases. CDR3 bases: TGTGCCAGCTCACCGGACATGAACGAGCAGTACTTC. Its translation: CASSPDMNEQYF.

CDR3 bases: TGTGCCATCAGTGTGGACAGGATGGATGAAAAACTGTTTTTT. It codes for CAISVDRMDEKLFF. V usage is TRBV10-3 and J usage is TRBJ1-4; TRBD1 matches at 7 bases. J gave up 6 bases and V 4 bases, and 5 bases lay outside the gene matches. The CDR3 runs 14 residues. CDR1 and CDR2 from the germline V gene are ENHRY and SYGVKD.

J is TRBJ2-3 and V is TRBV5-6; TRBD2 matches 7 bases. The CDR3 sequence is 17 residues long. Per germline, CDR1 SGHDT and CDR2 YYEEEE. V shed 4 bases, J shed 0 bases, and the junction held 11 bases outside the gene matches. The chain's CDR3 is CASSVRTTSSSTDTQYF. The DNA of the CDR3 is TGTGCCAGCAGCGTCCGAACGACTAGCTCGAGCACAGATACGCAGTATTTT.

CDR3 region: CASSSRTGGPYEQYF. The CDR3 region has the DNA TGTGCCAGCAGTTCCCGGACAGGGGGCCCCTACGAGCAGTACTTC. The J gene is TRBJ2-7, the V gene TRBV28, with 11 positions matching TRBD1. The CDR3 is made up of 15 amino acids. CDR1 and CDR2 (germline): MDHEN, SYDVKM. J gave up 2 bases and V 4 bases, and 4 bases lay outside the gene matches. The entire variable domain, with the rest obtained from reference TRBV28 and TRBJ2-7, is as follows: DVKVTQSSRYLVKRTGEKVFLECVQDMDHENMFWYRQDPGLGLRLIYFSYDVKMKEKGDIPEGYSVSREKKERFSLILESASTNQTSMYLCASSSRTGGPYEQYFGPGTRLTVT.

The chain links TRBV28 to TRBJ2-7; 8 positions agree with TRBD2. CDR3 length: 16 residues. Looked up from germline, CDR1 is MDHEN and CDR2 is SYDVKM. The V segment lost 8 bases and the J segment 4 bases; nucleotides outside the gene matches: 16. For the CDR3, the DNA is TGTGCCAGCCGGCTCGGAACGGGAGGGAAAGAATACGAGCAGTACTTC. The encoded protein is CASRLGTGGKEYEQYF.